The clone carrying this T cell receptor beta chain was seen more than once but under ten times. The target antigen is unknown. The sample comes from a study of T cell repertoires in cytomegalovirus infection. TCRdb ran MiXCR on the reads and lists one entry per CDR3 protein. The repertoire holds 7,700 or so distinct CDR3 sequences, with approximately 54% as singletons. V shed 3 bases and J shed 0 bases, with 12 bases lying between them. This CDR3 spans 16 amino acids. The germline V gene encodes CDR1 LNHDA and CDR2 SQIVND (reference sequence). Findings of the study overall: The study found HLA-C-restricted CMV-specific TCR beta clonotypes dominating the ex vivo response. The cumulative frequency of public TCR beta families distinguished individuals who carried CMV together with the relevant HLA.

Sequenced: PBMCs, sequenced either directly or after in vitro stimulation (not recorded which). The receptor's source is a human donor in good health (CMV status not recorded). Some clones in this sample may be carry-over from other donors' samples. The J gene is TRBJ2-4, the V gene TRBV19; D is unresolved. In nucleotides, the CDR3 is TGTGCCAGTAGTATGTTGCAGAATCTAGCCAAAAACATTCAGTACTTC. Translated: CASSMLQNLAKNIQYF.